This TCR beta chain was profiled in a study of OX40 agonist ivuxolimab in advanced cancers. This CDR3 region has 13 residues. V dropped 0 bases and J dropped 6; count of bases not matched to a gene: 2. Germline values: CDR1 GTSNPN, CDR2 SVGIG (reference sequence). The method was immunoSEQ multiplex PCR; TCRdb's version includes in-frame clones alone and lacks a portion of them. Here the sample spans fewer than 14,000 clones, about three quarters being singletons. The chain links TRBV30 to TRBJ2-1; 7 bases match TRBD2. The sequences come from CD4+ or CD8+ T cells sorted from blood, collected in a trial of the OX40 agonist ivuxolimab. The sequence was obtained from an adult with an advanced solid tumor such as melanoma, head and neck, liver or kidney cancer. CDR3 sequence reads: CAWSVWGGNEQFF. CDR3 coding DNA: TGTGCCTGGAGTGTCTGGGGGGGCAATGAGCAGTTCTTC.